These 5 T cell receptor beta chains originate from one sample sequenced in a study of CD8 T cells in Susac syndrome. A quantity of roughly 0.5 to 1 ug RNA underwent reverse transcription using random hexamers. TCRdb recomputed calls from the immunoSEQ multiplex PCR reads with MiXCR, one row per CDR3 protein. Seen here are 120,000 to 150,000 distinct CDR3 sequences, about 94% observed once, and the top ten hold less than 0.085%. The sample taken for sequencing was CD4+ T cells from PBMCs. Source of these receptors: a human donor with Susac syndrome.

This CDR3 reads CASHRALGNQPQHF. The CDR3 DNA reads TGTGCCAGCCATCGGGCGCTTGGGAATCAGCCCCAGCATTTT. J is TRBJ1-5 and V is TRBV28, with D hard to call. Germline CDR1 is MDHEN and CDR2 is SYDVKM. The CDR3 spans 14 residues. The V and J ends lost 8 bases and 4 bases respectively, with 15 bases between them. Supplemented by reference TRBV28 and TRBJ1-5, the full variable domain reads DVKVTQSSRYLVKRTGEKVFLECVQDMDHENMFWYRQDPGLGLRLIYFSYDVKMKEKGDIPEGYSVSREKKERFSLILESASTNQTSMYLCASHRALGNQPQHFGDGTRLSIL.

The chain couples TRBV7-2 to TRBJ2-3; 11 bases align to TRBD2. V shed 2 bases, J shed 2 bases, and the junction held 15 bases outside the gene matches. The CDR3 loop spans 20 amino acids. Per the germline V gene, CDR1 is SGHTA and CDR2 is FQGNSA. The CDR3 sequence is CASSLRPKKGLAAATDTQYF. The DNA of the CDR3 is TGTGCCAGCAGCTTACGCCCCAAAAAGGGACTAGCGGCCGCCACAGATACGCAGTATTTT.

This clonotype was seen just once. V and J are TRBV28 and TRBJ2-7, with 14 positions matching TRBD2. The germline CDR1 and CDR2 sequences are MDHEN and SYDVKM. This CDR3 spans 20 amino acids. Trimming took 5 bases from V and 5 from J; bases not matched to a gene: 20. CDR3 coding DNA: TGTGCCAGCAGTCCTTTGACAGGCGGCGGACTAGCGGGAGGCGGGAACGAGCAGTACTTC. Its translation: CASSPLTGGGLAGGGNEQYF. Full variable domain (outside the CDR3, taken from reference TRBV28 and TRBJ2-7): DVKVTQSSRYLVKRTGEKVFLECVQDMDHENMFWYRQDPGLGLRLIYFSYDVKMKEKGDIPEGYSVSREKKERFSLILESASTNQTSMYLCASSPLTGGGLAGGGNEQYFGPGTRLTVT.

This chain links TRBV9 with TRBJ1-1, with D uncertain. Germline V gene data show CDR1 as SGDLS and CDR2 as YYNGEE. V dropped 0 bases and J dropped 6 bases, with 9 bases sitting between them. The CDR3 loop spans 13 amino acids. CDR3 nucleotides: TGTGCCAGCAGCGTAGGTTTGTTGTCTGAAGCTTTCTTT. Translation gives CASSVGLLSEAFF.

This clonotype was observed a handful of times. J is TRBJ1-1 and V is TRBV28; a weak D match, TRBD1 (5 bases). The V gene's germline CDR1 is MDHEN and CDR2 SYDVKM. Trimming left V 7 bases short and J 8 bases short, with 14 bases between. The CDR3 consists of 12 residues. CDR3 sequence reads: CASTLRGLEAFF. CDR3 nucleotides: TGTGCCAGCACCCTCCGGGGACTCGAAGCTTTCTTT.